The present entry profiles one T cell receptor (beta chain) with its context. Antigen: not known. These data come from a study of CD8+ T cells in alopecia areata. For the study at large: Each day, treated patients took oral tofacitinib twice, at 5 to 10 mg per dose. Study outcomes and limitations: Patients shared TCRs less clearly than mice did, possibly owing to HLA. More clonal than normal scalp was lesional scalp, particularly alopecia totalis/universalis.

The CDR3 extends over 13 amino acids. V was trimmed by 7 bases and J by 2 bases, leaving 9 bases between them. Germline CDR1 is SQVTM and CDR2 is ANQGSEA. Alopecia areata patients gave lesional scalp punch biopsies and peripheral blood samples. Sequencing templates came from extracted RNA that was reverse transcribed into cDNA. TCRdb's table, derived via immunoSEQ multiplex PCR, lists solely in-frame clones and lacks some. The table shows about 150,000 clones, with 40% to 50% occurring only once. Sequenced: CD4+ T cells sorted from blood. This rearrangement joins TRBV29-1 to TRBJ2-6; D uncertain. This clonotype was sampled from a human donor with alopecia areata. The CDR3 DNA is TGCAGCGCCCGGTTTACTGGGGCCAACGTCCTGACTTTC. Translation: CSARFTGANVLTF.